Presented here are 15 T cell receptor beta chains from one specimen sequenced in a study of CD8 T cells in ankylosing spondylitis. Study-level findings and limits: A TCR beta motif made of 7 to 9 highly homologous variants seemed typical of ankylosing spondylitis blood.

Their antigen targets remain unknown. TCRdb re-called the 5' RACE reads with MiXCR, one entry per CDR3 protein. The sample lists 700,000 to 1,000,000 distinct CDR3 sequences; about an eighth were seen once. The sequenced sample consisted of blood, either unsorted or a sorted T cell fraction (not recorded which). Receptors were obtained from a male donor with ankylosing spondylitis.

This clonotype was seen at least ten times. V usage is TRBV10-3 and J usage is TRBJ2-1; the D gene is possibly TRBD2 (6 bases). V was cut by 6 bases and J by 3 bases, with 9 bases left in between. Per the germline V gene, CDR1 is ENHRY and CDR2 is SYGVKD. This CDR3 spans 13 amino acids. The DNA for the CDR3 is TGTGCCATCAGGTCGGGGGACTACAATGAGCAGTTCTTC. As protein: CAIRSGDYNEQFF.

V is TRBV6-1 and J is TRBJ1-1, with 9 bases fitting TRBD1. The CDR3 sequence is 16 residues long. V lost 1 base, J lost 8 bases, and 11 bases stayed unmatched. The germline V gene encodes CDR1 MNHNS and CDR2 SASEGT. The CDR3 bases are TGTGCCAGCAGTGAAGGCTGGGCCGGACAGGGGCGAGAAGCTTTCTTT. Its translation: CASSEGWAGQGREAFF.

This clonotype was seen a handful of times. V and J are TRBV12-3 or TRBV12-4 and TRBJ2-5, with D unresolved. This CDR3 has 11 amino acids. V lost 7 bases and J lost 1, with 4 bases in between. The CDR3 nucleotides read TGTGCCAGCACCGCCCAAGAGACCCAGTACTTC. The encoded protein is CASTAQETQYF.

This clonotype came up many times. The CDR3 is CASSLGGLADTQYF. The DNA for the CDR3 is TGTGCCAGCAGTTTGGGGGGGCTAGCAGATACGCAGTATTTT. V and J are TRBV28 and TRBJ2-3; tentative D call: TRBD2 (7 bases). CDR3 size: 14 residues. The V and J ends lost 3 bases and 4 bases respectively, with 11 bases between them. Germline loops: CDR1 MDHEN, CDR2 SYDVKM.

The rearrangement links TRBV5-1 to TRBJ2-2; D possibly corresponds to TRBD1 (6 bases). V was trimmed by 1 base and J by 2 bases, leaving 18 bases between them. The germline CDR1 and CDR2 sequences are SGHRS and YFSETQ. This CDR3 spans 18 amino acids. DNA for the CDR3: TGCGCCAGCAGCTTGAAACAGGGCTCCCCTCTCAACACCGGGGAGCTGTTTTTT. Protein product: CASSLKQGSPLNTGELFF.

The J gene is TRBJ1-5, the V gene TRBV6-2 or TRBV6-3; possible D gene TRBD1, 5 bases. V dropped 6 bases and J dropped 4 bases, with 16 bases sitting between them. This CDR3 is built from 15 residues. Germline V gene data show CDR1 as MNHEY and CDR2 as SVGEGT. CDR3 amino acids: CASSSRDAKNQPQHF. CDR3 nucleotides: TGTGCCAGCAGCAGCCGGGACGCAAAGAATCAGCCCCAGCATTTT.

This clonotype was detected only a few times. The genes are TRBV28 and TRBJ2-3; D perhaps matches TRBD1 (5 bases). CDR3 size: 14 residues. The germline CDR1 and CDR2 sequences are MDHEN and SYDVKM. V lost 5 bases to trimming and J lost 6 bases, with 15 bases between them. CDR3 residues: CASSPPGIWDTQYF. In nucleotides, the CDR3 is TGTGCCAGCAGTCCGCCAGGGATCTGGGATACGCAGTATTTT.

This clonotype occurred many times. This chain links TRBV29-1 with TRBJ2-5, with 7 bases aligning to TRBD1. CDR1 is SQVTM, CDR2 ANQGSEA, per germline. The junction had 10 bases not matched to a gene; V was cut back by 1 base and J by 11 bases. The CDR3 loop spans 13 amino acids. The CDR3 DNA is TGCAGCGTTGAAGTGGAGCGCAGGGGGATTCAGTACTTC. This gives the protein CSVEVERRGIQYF.

This clonotype was detected a few times. The chain combines TRBV28 with TRBJ2-2; D gene ambiguous. CDR3 size: 12 residues. The V end lost 9 bases, the J end lost 3 bases, and 8 bases lay between the germline ends. Germline V gene sequence: CDR1 MDHEN, CDR2 SYDVKM. The DNA of the CDR3 is TGTGCCAGTAGACTGTACACCGGGGAGCTGTTTTTT. This gives the protein CASRLYTGELFF.

This clonotype was picked up a small number of times. DNA for the CDR3: TGTGCCAGCAGTGAAGTCGGCGATGAGCAGTTCTTC. Protein product: CASSEVGDEQFF. The chain is built from TRBV6-1 and TRBJ2-1; D gene unclear. Between the trimmed V and J ends, which lost 1 base and 8 bases, there was a span of 6 bases. Germline assignment: CDR1 MNHNS and CDR2 SASEGT. The CDR3 runs 12 residues.

A few counts support this clonotype. The rearrangement uses TRBV12-3 or TRBV12-4 and TRBJ2-3, with TRBD2 matching 7 bases. The CDR3 has 15 residues. Trimming removed 2 bases from V and 4 bases from J; junction bases left unmatched: 6. CDR3 sequence (DNA): TGTGCCAGCAGTTTACAGGCGGGAGCGGCAGATACGCAGTATTTT. Translated, it gives CASSLQAGAADTQYF.

This clonotype has a count of ten or more. This chain connects TRBV9 to TRBJ2-3; D gene ambiguous. The CDR3 sequence is 15 residues long. Germline CDR1 is SGDLS and CDR2 is YYNGEE. The V gene lost 0 bases and the J gene lost 0 bases, with 8 bases spanning the gap. CDR3 DNA: TGTGCCAGCAGCGTAGAGAGTTTTAGCACAGATACGCAGTATTTT. Its protein product is CASSVESFSTDTQYF. Full variable domain (remainder filled in from reference TRBV9 and TRBJ2-3): DSGVTQTPKHLITATGQRVTLRCSPRSGDLSVYWYQQSLDQGLQFLIQYYNGEERAKGNILERFSAQQFPDLHSELNLSSLELGDSALYFCASSVESFSTDTQYFGPGTRLTVL.

This clonotype occurred a few times. The chain carries TRBV2 and TRBJ2-7; no firm D call. The CDR3 is 11 amino acids. Germline V gives CDR1 SNHLY, CDR2 FYNNEI. V lost 3 bases and J lost 4, with 4 bases in between. CDR3 protein: CASSDQYEQYF. DNA of the CDR3: TGTGCCAGCAGTGATCAGTACGAGCAGTACTTC. The full variable domain, completed using reference TRBV2 and TRBJ2-7, is EPEVTQTPSHQVTQMGQEVILRCVPISNHLYFYWYRQILGQKVEFLVSFYNNEISEKSEIFDDQFSVERPDGSNFTLKIRSTKLEDSAMYFCASSDQYEQYFGPGTRLTVT.

This clonotype was counted many times. J is TRBJ1-2 and V is TRBV12-3 or TRBV12-4; 12 bases fit TRBD1. The CDR3 has 15 residues. The V and J ends lost 6 bases and 4 bases, in that order; junction bases with no gene match: 6. As DNA, the CDR3 is TGTGCCAGCAGCCAGGGACAGGGGGCCTTCTATGGCTACACCTTC. Its translation is CASSQGQGAFYGYTF.

This clonotype was found a few times. The chain couples TRBV5-1 to TRBJ2-1; no firm D call. This CDR3 has 12 residues. CDR1 SGHRS and CDR2 YFSETQ come from the germline V gene. Trimming shortened V by 5 bases and J by 8 bases, and 11 bases separated the two germline ends. CDR3 sequence (DNA): TGCGCCAGCAGTATCGCATCGTATGAGCAGTTCTTC. It is translated as CASSIASYEQFF.